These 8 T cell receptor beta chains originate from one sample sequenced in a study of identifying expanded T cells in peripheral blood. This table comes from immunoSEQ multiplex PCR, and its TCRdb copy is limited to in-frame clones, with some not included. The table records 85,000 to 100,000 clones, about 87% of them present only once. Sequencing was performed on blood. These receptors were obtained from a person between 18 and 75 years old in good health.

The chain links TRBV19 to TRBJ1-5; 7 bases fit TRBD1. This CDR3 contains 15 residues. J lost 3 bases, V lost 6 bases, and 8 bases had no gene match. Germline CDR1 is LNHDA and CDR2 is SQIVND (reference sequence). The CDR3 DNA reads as TGTGCCAGTAGGGGGGGGGACAGCTTCAATCAGCCCCAGCATTTT. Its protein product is CASRGGDSFNQPQHF.

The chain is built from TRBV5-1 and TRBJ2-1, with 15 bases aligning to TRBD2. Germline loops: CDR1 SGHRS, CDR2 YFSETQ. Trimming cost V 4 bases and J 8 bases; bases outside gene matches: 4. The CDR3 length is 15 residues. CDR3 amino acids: CASSTGLAGGHEQFF. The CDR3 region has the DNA TGCGCCAGCAGCACCGGACTAGCGGGGGGGCATGAGCAGTTCTTC.

CDR3 loop: CASSYRLAGAVSYNEQFF. CDR3 sequence (DNA): TGTGCCAGCAGCTATCGGTTAGCGGGGGCCGTCTCCTACAATGAGCAGTTCTTC. The V and J genes are TRBV7-8 and TRBJ2-1; the match to TRBD2 covers 9 bases. Germline V gene data show CDR1 as SGHVS and CDR2 as FQNEAQ. V shed 4 bases, J shed 0 bases, and the junction held 10 bases outside the gene matches. There are 18 residues in the CDR3. Combining the CDR3 with reference TRBV7-8 and TRBJ2-1 gives the whole variable domain GAGVSQSPRYKVAKRGQDVALRCDPISGHVSLFWYQQALGQGPEFLTYFQNEAQLDKSGLPSDRFFAERPEGSVSTLKIQRTQQEDSAVYLCASSYRLAGAVSYNEQFFGPGTRLTVL.

The CDR3 loop is CASSQAKGDRDHEQYF. CDR3 DNA sequence: TGTGCCAGCAGCCAAGCCAAGGGGGACAGGGACCACGAGCAGTACTTC. The rearrangement uses TRBV4-2 and TRBJ2-7; 9 bases map to TRBD1. V lost 1 base and J lost 5; bases outside the gene matches: 9. Germline V lookup: CDR1 LGHNA, CDR2 YNFKEQ. CDR3 length: 16 amino acids.

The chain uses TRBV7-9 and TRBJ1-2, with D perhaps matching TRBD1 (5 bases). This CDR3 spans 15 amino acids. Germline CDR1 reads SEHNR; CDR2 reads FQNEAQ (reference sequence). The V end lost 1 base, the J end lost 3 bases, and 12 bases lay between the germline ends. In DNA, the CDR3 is TGTGCCAGCAGCTTAGGGGTGACAGCTGACTATGGCTACACCTTC. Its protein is CASSLGVTADYGYTF.

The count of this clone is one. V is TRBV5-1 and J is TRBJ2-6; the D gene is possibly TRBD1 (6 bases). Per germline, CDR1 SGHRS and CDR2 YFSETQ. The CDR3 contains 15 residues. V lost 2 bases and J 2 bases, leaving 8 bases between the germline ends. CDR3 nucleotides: TGCGCCAGCAGCTTTAACAGGGCTGGGGCCAACGTCCTGACTTTC. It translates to CASSFNRAGANVLTF.

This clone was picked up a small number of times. The DNA of the CDR3 is TGTGCCAGTACGGAACGTCACAATGAAAAACTGTTTTTT. It encodes CASTERHNEKLFF. The chain has TRBV19 and TRBJ1-4; D remains unclear. V was cut by 7 bases and J by 5 bases, with 11 bases left in between. This CDR3 comprises 13 residues. Per germline, CDR1 LNHDA and CDR2 SQIVND (reference sequence).

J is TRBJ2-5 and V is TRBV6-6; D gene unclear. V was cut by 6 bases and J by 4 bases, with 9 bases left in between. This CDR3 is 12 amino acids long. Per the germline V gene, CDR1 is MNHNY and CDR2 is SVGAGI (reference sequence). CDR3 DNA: TGTGCCAGCAGACGGTTCGGAGAGACCCAGTACTTC. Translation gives CASRRFGETQYF.